The clone carrying this TCR beta chain was observed many times. The antigen remains unidentified. Out of around 10 ml of fresh peripheral blood, PBMCs were obtained. RNA transcripts served as template for amplifying TCR beta CDR3 sequences. An opening RT-PCR round employed HTBI primers and preceded a second-round multiplex PCR. One entry per CDR3 protein, called by TCRdb with MiXCR from the multiplex PCR reads. The sample lists around 600,000 distinct CDR3 sequences; about two fifths were seen once. This specimen comes from a study of Graves' ophthalmopathy and Graves' hyperthyroidism. General study results and limits: Detection in blood was also observed for most expanded thyroid clonotypes above 0.001 frequency.

With 8 bases clipped from V and 5 bases from J, the junction kept 3 bases outside the gene matches. The CDR3 has 12 residues. Per germline, CDR1 SEHNR and CDR2 FQNEAQ (reference sequence). The clonotype was recovered from an adult man with Graves' ophthalmopathy. The chain combines TRBV7-9 with TRBJ1-2, with TRBD1 matching 9 bases. The material sequenced was peripheral blood. CDR3 region: CASHGQGYGYTF. The CDR3 nucleotides read TGTGCCAGCCACGGACAGGGGTATGGCTACACCTTC.